Listed below are T cell receptor beta chains from one sample, sequenced in a study of blood T cell repertoires in COVID-19. The data were produced by immunoSEQ multiplex PCR, yet TCRdb's version contains in-frame clones alone and is incomplete. The sample lists some 290,000 clones, roughly 87% occurring once. Source material: peripheral blood. The receptors here all came from a woman in her forties or fifties who had recovered from COVID-19. CDR3s include the opening cysteine and the closing phenylalanine or tryptophan. The order of the fields is J gene, V gene, clone size, D gene, CDR3 DNA, CDR3 protein. The D gene is left open where the match is weak. The size entry is marked missing in some rows and otherwise reads once, few, many or a size class.

>TRBJ1-2|TRBV6-5|.|TRBD1
TGTGCCAGCAGTTACGGGGCAGGGGGTGTCCCCAAAGGCTACACCTTC
CASSYGAGGVPKGYTF
>TRBJ2-7|TRBV10-3|once|.
TGTGCCATCAGTGAGACAGTGCCCTCAGGCTACGAGCAGTACTTC
CAISETVPSGYEQYF
>TRBJ2-1|TRBV10-3|.|TRBD2
TGTGCCATCAGTGGGGAGCGGGGCCCCTCCTACAATGAGCAGTTCTTC
CAISGERGPSYNEQFF
>TRBJ1-6|TRBV23-1|.|.
TGCGCCAGCAGTCTGAGGCGGAATAATTCACCCCTCCACTTT
CASSLRRNNSPLHF
>TRBJ1-1|TRBV7-2|.|.
TGTGCCAGCAGCTTATCGGCAGGGTGGTCCACTGAAGCTTTCTTT
CASSLSAGWSTEAFF
>TRBJ1-2|TRBV10-3|few|.
TGTGCCATCAGTCCCGGAGGGCTGGCCTATGGCTACACCTTC
CAISPGGLAYGYTF
>TRBJ1-5|TRBV18|once|.
TGTGCCAGCTCCCTCTCGGTCCCTGATCAGCCCCAGCATTTT
CASSLSVPDQPQHF
>TRBJ2-7|TRBV5-1|.|.
TGCGCCAGCAGCTTGTCTGGGGGCAGCTACGAGCAGTACTTC
CASSLSGGSYEQYF
>TRBJ2-3|TRBV5-4|.|.
TGTGCCAGCAGCTTGGCCGGGGAAGATACGCAGTATTTT
CASSLAGEDTQYF
>TRBJ2-1|TRBV27|many|TRBD1
TGTGCCATTCGGACAGGGGGAACTAACAATGAGCAGTTCTTC
CAIRTGGTNNEQFF
>TRBJ1-4|TRBV30|.|TRBD1
TGTGCCTGGAGTCACGGGACAGTTAATGAAAAACTGTTTTTT
CAWSHGTVNEKLFF
>TRBJ1-5|TRBV24-1|.|.
TGTGCCACCAGTGTAGGGACACCAAGCAATCAGCCCCAGCATTTT
CATSVGTPSNQPQHF
>TRBJ2-7|TRBV5-1|.|TRBD1
TGCGCCAGCAGCTCAACAGGGGGCTCCTACGAGCAGTACTTC
CASSSTGGSYEQYF
>TRBJ1-1|TRBV6-2/TRBV6-3|.|.
TGTGCCAGCAGTTCGGTGACAGTGAACACTGAAGCTTTCTTT
CASSSVTVNTEAFF
>TRBJ1-2|TRBV28|.|.
TGTGCCAGCAGTTTCCCATGGAGGGAAGGCTATGGCTACACCTTC
CASSFPWREGYGYTF
>TRBJ2-3|TRBV28|.|TRBD2
TGTGCCAGCAGTTTACTTCGGACTAGCGGGGGGGGTACGCAGTATTTT
CASSLLRTSGGGTQYF
>TRBJ2-7|TRBV6-5|.|.
TGTGCCAGCAGTCCTGAAAGGGGTGGGTACGAGCAGTACTTC
CASSPERGGYEQYF
>TRBJ1-4|TRBV4-3|.|.
TGCGCCAGCAGCCAATCCCGGGGAGCCGAAAAACTGTTTTTT
CASSQSRGAEKLFF
>TRBJ2-2|TRBV19|.|TRBD1
TGTGCCAGTAGTTTAGACAGGGGATACGCCGGGGAGCTGTTTTTT
CASSLDRGYAGELFF
>TRBJ2-3|TRBV5-1|few|.
TGCGCCAGCAGCTTGTGGGGCCGGGATACGCAGTATTTT
CASSLWGRDTQYF
>TRBJ1-5|TRBV4-3|.|.
TGCGCCAGCAGCCAAGACCTACAGGGACTAAATCAGCCCCAGCATTTT
CASSQDLQGLNQPQHF
>TRBJ1-5|TRBV27|.|.
TGTGCCAGCAGTTTACAGGCCCAGGGCTATCAGCCCCAGCATTTT
CASSLQAQGYQPQHF
>TRBJ1-2|TRBV28|once|TRBD1
TGTGCCACCCTGGACAGGGGGCGCAGCTTTTATGGCTACACCTTC
CATLDRGRSFYGYTF
>TRBJ2-7|TRBV5-1|.|TRBD1
TGCGCCAGCAGCTTGGAGACAGGGAGCTCCTACGAGCAGTACTTC
CASSLETGSSYEQYF
>TRBJ2-3|TRBV7-9|.|.
TGTGCCAGCAGCACCTTAGGGGGTCTCGGCACAGATACGCAGTATTTT
CASSTLGGLGTDTQYF
>TRBJ2-6|TRBV21-1|.|.
TGTGCCAGCAGCCCAGAGGGAGGGTCAGGGAGTGCCGGGGCCAACGTCCTGACTTTC
CASSPEGGSGSAGANVLTF
>TRBJ1-1|TRBV5-4|.|.
TGTGCCAGCAGCTTGACAGGGTCGTTAAGGGAAGCTTTCTTT
CASSLTGSLREAFF
>TRBJ1-2|TRBV6-1|.|.
TGTGCCAGCAGCCCGGGGGGGCAATATGGCTACACCTTC
CASSPGGQYGYTF
>TRBJ1-1|TRBV28|.|.
TGTGCCAGCAGTTTGAGAGCCTTCGAAGCTTTCTTT
CASSLRAFEAFF
>TRBJ1-1|TRBV7-9|few|.
TGTGCCAGCAGCTTGGGGGCACTTGAAGCTTTCTTT
CASSLGALEAFF
>TRBJ1-6|TRBV19|.|.
TGTGCCAGTAGTACCCGACAAACGGAATCACCCCTCCACTTT
CASSTRQTESPLHF
>TRBJ2-1|TRBV9|.|TRBD1
TGTGCCAGCAGCGTAGGACAGGGGGCCTACAATGAGCAGTTCTTC
CASSVGQGAYNEQFF
>TRBJ1-1|TRBV5-1|few|.
TGCGCCAGCAGCTTGGACGGTATGAACACTGAAGCTTTCTTT
CASSLDGMNTEAFF
>TRBJ2-1|TRBV7-2|few|.
TGTGCCAGCAGCCTTCTACCCCGACTAGGTTATAATGAGCAGTTCTTC
CASSLLPRLGYNEQFF
>TRBJ1-2|TRBV14|.|TRBD1
TGTGCCAGCAGCCCTGGGACAGACTATGGCTACACCTTC
CASSPGTDYGYTF
>TRBJ2-6|TRBV19|.|TRBD1
TGTGCCAGTAGTCCACCTCCCGGACAGGGGGCGTATGGGGCCAACGTCCTGACTTTC
CASSPPPGQGAYGANVLTF
>TRBJ2-3|TRBV9|.|.
TGTGCCAGCAGCCCGAGCCCCGGGACTTCTGGGGCAGATACGCAGTATTTT
CASSPSPGTSGADTQYF
>TRBJ2-5|TRBV27|many|.
TGTGCCAGCAGTTTATCATCTTCTCTAGAGACCCAGTACTTC
CASSLSSSLETQYF
>TRBJ2-5|TRBV7-2|once|.
TGTGCCAGCAGCTTAATGCCGGGGATGGAGACCCAGTACTTC
CASSLMPGMETQYF
>TRBJ1-5|TRBV19|once|.
TGTGCCAGTCAGGGTAGGAGGGTGGACTATAGCAATCAGCCCCAGCATTTT
CASQGRRVDYSNQPQHF
>TRBJ1-5|TRBV12-5|.|.
TGTGCTAGTGGTTTGGATAAACAGGGCAATCAGCCCCAGCATTTT
CASGLDKQGNQPQHF
>TRBJ1-4|TRBV5-1|.|.
TGCGCCAGCAGCCGGGGAGAAGCTAATGAAAAACTGTTTTTT
CASSRGEANEKLFF
>TRBJ2-1|TRBV27|.|.
TGTGCCAGCAGTTTCACCCGGTTTTCCTACAATGAGCAGTTCTTC
CASSFTRFSYNEQFF
>TRBJ1-2|TRBV18|.|TRBD1
TGTGCCAGCTCGCAAGGACAGGGTGCCTATGGCTACACCTTC
CASSQGQGAYGYTF
>TRBJ1-2|TRBV6-5|.|TRBD1
TGTGCCAGCAGCAAGGGGGACAGGGGCTACACCTTC
CASSKGDRGYTF
>TRBJ1-4|TRBV29-1|.|.
TGCAGCGCTCTCTTGGAGGGCCTAAATAATGAAAAACTGTTTTTT
CSALLEGLNNEKLFF